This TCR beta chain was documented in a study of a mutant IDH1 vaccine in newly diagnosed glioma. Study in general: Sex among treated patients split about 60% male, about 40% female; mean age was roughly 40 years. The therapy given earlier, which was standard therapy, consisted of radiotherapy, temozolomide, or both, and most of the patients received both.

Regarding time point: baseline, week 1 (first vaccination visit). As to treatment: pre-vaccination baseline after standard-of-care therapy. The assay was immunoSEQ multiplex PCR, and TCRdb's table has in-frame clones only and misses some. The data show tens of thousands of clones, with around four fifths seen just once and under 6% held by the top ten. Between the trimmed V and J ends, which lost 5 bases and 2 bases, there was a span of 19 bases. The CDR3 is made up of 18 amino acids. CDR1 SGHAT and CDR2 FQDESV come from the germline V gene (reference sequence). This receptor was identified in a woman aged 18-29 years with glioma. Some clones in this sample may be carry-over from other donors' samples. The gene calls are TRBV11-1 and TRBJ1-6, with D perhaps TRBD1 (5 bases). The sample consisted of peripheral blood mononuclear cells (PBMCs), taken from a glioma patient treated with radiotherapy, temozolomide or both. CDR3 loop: CASSPRDAVRAYNSPLHF. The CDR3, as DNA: TGTGCCAGCAGCCCCCGGGACGCCGTTAGGGCCTATAATTCACCCCTCCACTTT.